A selection of T cell receptor beta chains follows, all from one sample in a study of neoadjuvant anti-PD-1 for oral cavity cancer. Generated by immunoSEQ multiplex PCR, the TCRdb table keeps only in-frame clones and is missing some. The sample shows about 14,000 clones, 55% to 80% of them seen only once. Sequencing was performed on PBMCs, taken before nivolumab (anti-PD-1) treatment. These receptors originate from a person between 35 and 79 years old with oral cavity squamous cell carcinoma. Each CDR3 is given with its conserved first and last residue. A D gene is named only where the DNA matches it firmly. Part of the rows lack a size; the others show once, few, many or a class for expanded clones.

CDR3,DNA,J,size,length,V,D
CASTTAGTGDGYTF,TGTGCCAGCACTACTGCCGGGACAGGGGACGGCTACACCTTC,TRBJ1-2,few,14,TRBV25-1,TRBD1
CASTKRDKDEKLFF,TGTGCCAGTACCAAGAGAGACAAGGACGAAAAACTGTTTTTT,TRBJ1-4,.,14,TRBV19,.
CASSFSVAGLVGDTQYF,TGTGCCAGCAGCTTTTCGGTAGCGGGCCTGGTGGGAGATACGCAGTATTTT,TRBJ2-3,.,17,TRBV7-8,TRBD2
CASRLAGLYNEQFF,TGCGCCAGCAGACTAGCGGGACTGTACAATGAGCAGTTCTTC,TRBJ2-1,.,14,TRBV5-1,TRBD2
CASSIGRERGTEAFF,TGTGCCAGTAGTATTGGGAGGGAGCGGGGCACTGAAGCTTTCTTT,TRBJ1-1,.,15,TRBV19,.
CASSWDRNSYEQYF,TGTGCCAGCAGTTGGGACAGAAACTCCTACGAGCAGTACTTC,TRBJ2-7,few,14,TRBV25-1,TRBD1
CASRYRDTEAFF,TGCGCCAGTCGTTACCGGGACACTGAAGCTTTCTTT,TRBJ1-1,.,12,TRBV5-1,.
CASSYSRLKDNEQFF,TGTGCCAGCAGTTACTCCCGACTGAAGGACAATGAGCAGTTCTTC,TRBJ2-1,.,15,TRBV6-6,.
CASSPGRGSNTIYF,TGTGCCAGCTCACCCGGGCGGGGCTCAAACACCATATATTTT,TRBJ1-3,few,14,TRBV18,.
CASSETRSNQPQHF,TGTGCCAGCAGTGAAACGAGAAGCAATCAGCCCCAGCATTTT,TRBJ1-5,few,14,TRBV2,.
CATSRELAAALQRETQYF,TGTGCCACCAGCAGAGAGTTAGCGGCGGCCCTTCAAAGGGAGACCCAGTACTTC,TRBJ2-5,.,18,TRBV15,.
CASSPGQVIYNEQFF,TGTGCCAGCAGTCCAGGTCAAGTGATTTACAATGAGCAGTTCTTC,TRBJ2-1,.,15,TRBV7-9,.
CASRPPGQGGTEAFF,TGCGCCAGCAGGCCCCCGGGACAGGGAGGGACTGAAGCTTTCTTT,TRBJ1-1,.,15,TRBV5-1,TRBD1